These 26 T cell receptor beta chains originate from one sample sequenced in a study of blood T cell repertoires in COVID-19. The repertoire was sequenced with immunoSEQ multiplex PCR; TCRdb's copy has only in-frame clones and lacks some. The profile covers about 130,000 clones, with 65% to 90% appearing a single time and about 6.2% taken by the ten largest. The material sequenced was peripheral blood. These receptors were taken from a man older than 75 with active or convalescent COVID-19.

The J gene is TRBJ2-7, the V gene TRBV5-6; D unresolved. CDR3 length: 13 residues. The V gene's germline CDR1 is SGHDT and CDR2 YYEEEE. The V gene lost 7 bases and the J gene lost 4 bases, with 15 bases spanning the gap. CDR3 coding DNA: TGTGCCAGCCTCCGGTCCCGAGGTTACGAGCAGTACTTC. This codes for CASLRSRGYEQYF.

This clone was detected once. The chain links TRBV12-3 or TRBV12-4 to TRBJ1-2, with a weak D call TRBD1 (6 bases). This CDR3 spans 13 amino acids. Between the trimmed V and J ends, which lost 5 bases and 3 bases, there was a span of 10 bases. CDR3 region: CASSPDRYYGYTF. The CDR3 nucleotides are TGTGCCAGCAGTCCGGACAGATACTATGGCTACACCTTC.

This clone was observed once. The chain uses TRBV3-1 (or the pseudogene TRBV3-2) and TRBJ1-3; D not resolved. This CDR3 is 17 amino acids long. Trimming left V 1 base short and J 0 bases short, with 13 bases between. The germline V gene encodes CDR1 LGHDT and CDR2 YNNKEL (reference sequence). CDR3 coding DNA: TGTGCCAGCAGCCAAGTTCAGCCGGGAAGCTCTGGAAACACCATATATTTT. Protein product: CASSQVQPGSSGNTIYF.

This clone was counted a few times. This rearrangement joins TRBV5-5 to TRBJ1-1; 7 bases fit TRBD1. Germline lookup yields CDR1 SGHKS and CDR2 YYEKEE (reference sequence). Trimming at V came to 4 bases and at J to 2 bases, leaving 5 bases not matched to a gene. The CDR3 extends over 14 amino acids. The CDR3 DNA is TGTGCCAGCAGCCGTGGGACAGTAAACACTGAAGCTTTCTTT. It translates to CASSRGTVNTEAFF.

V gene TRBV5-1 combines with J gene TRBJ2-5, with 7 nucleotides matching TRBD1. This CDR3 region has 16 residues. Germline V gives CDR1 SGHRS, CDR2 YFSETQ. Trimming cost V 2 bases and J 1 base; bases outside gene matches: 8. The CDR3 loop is CASSFRQGDPQETQYF. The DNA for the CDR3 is TGCGCCAGCAGCTTCCGACAGGGAGACCCCCAAGAGACCCAGTACTTC. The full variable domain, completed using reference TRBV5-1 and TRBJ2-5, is KAGVTQTPRYLIKTRGQQVTLSCSPISGHRSVSWYQQTPGQGLQFLFEYFSETQRNKGNFPGRFSGRQFSNSRSEMNVSTLELGDSALYLCASSFRQGDPQETQYFGPGTRLLVL.

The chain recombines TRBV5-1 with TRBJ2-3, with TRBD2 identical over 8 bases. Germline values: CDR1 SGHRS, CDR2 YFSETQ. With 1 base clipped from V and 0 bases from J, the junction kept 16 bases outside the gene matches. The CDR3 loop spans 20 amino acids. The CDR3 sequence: CASSLSPGGNTWSSTDTQYF. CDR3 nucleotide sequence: TGCGCCAGCAGCTTGAGCCCGGGGGGGAATACTTGGTCTAGCACAGATACGCAGTATTTT.

Here the CDR3 DNA reads TGTGCCAGCAGCTCGATACAGGGGGCAGAAAAACTGTTTTTT. Protein: CASSSIQGAEKLFF. The rearrangement joins TRBV11-2 to TRBJ1-4; TRBD1 matches at 9 bases. Germline assignment: CDR1 SGHAT and CDR2 FQNNGV. V dropped 4 bases and J dropped 8; count of bases not matched to a gene: 5. CDR3 length equals 14 residues.

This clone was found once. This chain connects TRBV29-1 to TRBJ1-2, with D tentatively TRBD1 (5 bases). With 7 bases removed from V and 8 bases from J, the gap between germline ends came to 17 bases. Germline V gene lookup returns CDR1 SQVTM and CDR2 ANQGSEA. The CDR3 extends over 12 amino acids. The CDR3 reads CSAQEGAGGYTF. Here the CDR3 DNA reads TGCAGCGCCCAAGAAGGGGCGGGGGGCTACACCTTC.

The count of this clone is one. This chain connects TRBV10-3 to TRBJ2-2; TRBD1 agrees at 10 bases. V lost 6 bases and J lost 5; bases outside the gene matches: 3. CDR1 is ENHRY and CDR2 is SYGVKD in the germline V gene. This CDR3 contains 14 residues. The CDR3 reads CAIRGQGGTGELFF. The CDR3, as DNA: TGTGCCATCAGAGGACAGGGGGGGACCGGGGAGCTGTTTTTT.

The CDR3 coding sequence is TGTGCCAGCAGCTTAGGTTTGACTAGCACAGATACGCAGTATTTT. This sequence encodes CASSLGLTSTDTQYF. The rearrangement links TRBV7-7 to TRBJ2-3; D unclear. Germline CDR1 reads SSHAT; CDR2 reads FNYEAQ (reference sequence). Trimming pared 1 base from V and 0 bases from J, leaving 8 bases between. The CDR3 is 15 residues long.

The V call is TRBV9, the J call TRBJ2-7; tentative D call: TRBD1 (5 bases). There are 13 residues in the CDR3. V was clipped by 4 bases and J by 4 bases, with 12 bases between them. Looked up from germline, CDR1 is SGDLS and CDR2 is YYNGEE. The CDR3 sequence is CASSPSGNYEQYF. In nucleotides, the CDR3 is TGTGCCAGCAGCCCGTCAGGGAATTACGAGCAGTACTTC. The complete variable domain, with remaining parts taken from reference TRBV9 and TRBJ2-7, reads DSGVTQTPKHLITATGQRVTLRCSPRSGDLSVYWYQQSLDQGLQFLIQYYNGEERAKGNILERFSAQQFPDLHSELNLSSLELGDSALYFCASSPSGNYEQYFGPGTRLTVT.

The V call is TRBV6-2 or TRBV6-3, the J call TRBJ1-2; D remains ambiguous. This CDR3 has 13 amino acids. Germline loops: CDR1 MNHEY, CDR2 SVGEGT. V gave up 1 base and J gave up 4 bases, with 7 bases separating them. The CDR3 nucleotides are TGTGCCAGCAGTTACTTGGCTGGCTATGGCTACACCTTC. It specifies CASSYLAGYGYTF.

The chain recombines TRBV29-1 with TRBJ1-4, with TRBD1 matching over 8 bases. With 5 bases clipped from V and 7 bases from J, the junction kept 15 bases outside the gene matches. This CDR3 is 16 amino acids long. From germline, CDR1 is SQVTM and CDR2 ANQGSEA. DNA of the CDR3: TGCAGCGTTACGTCCGACAGGGGTTTCTTCGGTGAAAAACTGTTTTTT. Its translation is CSVTSDRGFFGEKLFF.

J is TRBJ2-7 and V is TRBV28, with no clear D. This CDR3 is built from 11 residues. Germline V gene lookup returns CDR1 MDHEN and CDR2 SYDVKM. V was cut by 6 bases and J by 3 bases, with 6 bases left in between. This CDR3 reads CASRTYYEQYF. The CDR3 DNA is TGTGCCAGCAGGACTTACTACGAGCAGTACTTC. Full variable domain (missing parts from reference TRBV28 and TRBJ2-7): DVKVTQSSRYLVKRTGEKVFLECVQDMDHENMFWYRQDPGLGLRLIYFSYDVKMKEKGDIPEGYSVSREKKERFSLILESASTNQTSMYLCASRTYYEQYFGPGTRLTVT.

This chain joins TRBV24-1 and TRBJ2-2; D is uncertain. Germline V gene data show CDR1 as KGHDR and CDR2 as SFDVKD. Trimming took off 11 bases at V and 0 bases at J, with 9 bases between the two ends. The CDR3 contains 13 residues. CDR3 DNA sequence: TGTGCCATCCGGAGCCCGAACACCGGGGAGCTGTTTTTT. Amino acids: CAIRSPNTGELFF.

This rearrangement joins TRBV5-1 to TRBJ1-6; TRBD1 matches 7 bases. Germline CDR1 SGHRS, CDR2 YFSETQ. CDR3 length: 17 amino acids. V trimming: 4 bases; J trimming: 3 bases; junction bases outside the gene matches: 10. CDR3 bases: TGCGCCAGCAGCCCAAATGACAGGGCGGACTATAATTCACCCCTCCACTTT. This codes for CASSPNDRADYNSPLHF.

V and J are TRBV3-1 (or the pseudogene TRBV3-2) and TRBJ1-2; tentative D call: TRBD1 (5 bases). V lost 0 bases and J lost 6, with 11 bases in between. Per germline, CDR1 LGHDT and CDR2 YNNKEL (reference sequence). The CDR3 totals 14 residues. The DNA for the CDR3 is TGTGCCAGCAGCCAAGATACAGGACGGGATGGCTACACCTTC. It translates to CASSQDTGRDGYTF.

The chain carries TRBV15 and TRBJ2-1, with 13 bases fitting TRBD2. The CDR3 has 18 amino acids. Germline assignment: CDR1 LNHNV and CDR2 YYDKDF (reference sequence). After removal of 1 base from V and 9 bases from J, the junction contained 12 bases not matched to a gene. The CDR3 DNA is TGTGCCACCAGCAGAGTGATTCGTTTTGGACTAGCGGGGGTTGAGCAGTTCTTC. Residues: CATSRVIRFGLAGVEQFF. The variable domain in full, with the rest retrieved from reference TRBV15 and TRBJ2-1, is DAMVIQNPRYQVTQFGKPVTLSCSQTLNHNVMYWYQQKSSQAPKLLFHYYDKDFNNEADTPDNFQSRRPNTSFCFLDIRSPGLGDTAMYLCATSRVIRFGLAGVEQFFGPGTRLTVL.

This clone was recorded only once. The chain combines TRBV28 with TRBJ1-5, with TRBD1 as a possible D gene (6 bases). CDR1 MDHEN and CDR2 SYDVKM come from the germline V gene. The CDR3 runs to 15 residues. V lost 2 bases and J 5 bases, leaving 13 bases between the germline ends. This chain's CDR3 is CASSLAQGRYQPQHF. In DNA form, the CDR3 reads TGTGCCAGCAGTTTAGCACAGGGTAGGTATCAGCCCCAGCATTTT.

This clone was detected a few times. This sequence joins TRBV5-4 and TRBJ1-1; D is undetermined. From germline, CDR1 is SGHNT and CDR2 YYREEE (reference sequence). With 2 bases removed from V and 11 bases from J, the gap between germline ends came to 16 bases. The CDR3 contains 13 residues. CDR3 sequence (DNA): TGTGCCAGCAGCTTTATGGGGAGAGGCGGGGCTTTCTTT. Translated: CASSFMGRGGAFF. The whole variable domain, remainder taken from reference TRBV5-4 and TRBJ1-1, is ETGVTQSPTHLIKTRGQQVTLRCSSQSGHNTVSWYQQALGQGPQFIFQYYREEENGRGNFPPRFSGLQFPNYSSELNVNALELDDSALYLCASSFMGRGGAFFGQGTRLTVV.

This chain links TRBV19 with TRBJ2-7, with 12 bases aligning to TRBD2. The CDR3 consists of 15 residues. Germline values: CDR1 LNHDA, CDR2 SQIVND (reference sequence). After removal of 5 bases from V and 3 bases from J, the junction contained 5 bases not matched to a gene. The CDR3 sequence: CASSAGLAGIYEQYF. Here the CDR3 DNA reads TGTGCCAGTAGTGCCGGACTAGCGGGAATCTACGAGCAGTACTTC.

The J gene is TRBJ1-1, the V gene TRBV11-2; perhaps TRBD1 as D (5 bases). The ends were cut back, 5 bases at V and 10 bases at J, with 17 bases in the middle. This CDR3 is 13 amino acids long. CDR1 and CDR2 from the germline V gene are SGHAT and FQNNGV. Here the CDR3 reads CASSLGGWGGAFF. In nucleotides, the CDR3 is TGTGCCAGCAGCCTTGGAGGCTGGGGGGGAGCTTTCTTT.

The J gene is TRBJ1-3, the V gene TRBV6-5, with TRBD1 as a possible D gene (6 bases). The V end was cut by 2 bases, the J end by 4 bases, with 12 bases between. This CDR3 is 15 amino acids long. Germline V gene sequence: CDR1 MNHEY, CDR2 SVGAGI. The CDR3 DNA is TGTGCCAGCAGTTACGGCGGGGGGCGAGGAAACACCATATATTTT. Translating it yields CASSYGGGRGNTIYF.

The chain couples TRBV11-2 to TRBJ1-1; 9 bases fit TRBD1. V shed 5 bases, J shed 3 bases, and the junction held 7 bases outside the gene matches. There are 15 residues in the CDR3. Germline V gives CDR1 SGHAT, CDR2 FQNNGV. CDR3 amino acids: CASSMYRGQDTEAFF. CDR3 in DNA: TGTGCCAGCAGCATGTACAGGGGGCAGGACACTGAAGCTTTCTTT.

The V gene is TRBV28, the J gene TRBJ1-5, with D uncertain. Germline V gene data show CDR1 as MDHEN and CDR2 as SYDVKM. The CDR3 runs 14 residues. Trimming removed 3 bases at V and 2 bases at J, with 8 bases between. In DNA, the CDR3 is TGTGCCAGCAGTTTGTGGCAGGGCAATCAGCCCCAGCATTTT. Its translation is CASSLWQGNQPQHF. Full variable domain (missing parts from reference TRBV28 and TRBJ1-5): DVKVTQSSRYLVKRTGEKVFLECVQDMDHENMFWYRQDPGLGLRLIYFSYDVKMKEKGDIPEGYSVSREKKERFSLILESASTNQTSMYLCASSLWQGNQPQHFGDGTRLSIL.

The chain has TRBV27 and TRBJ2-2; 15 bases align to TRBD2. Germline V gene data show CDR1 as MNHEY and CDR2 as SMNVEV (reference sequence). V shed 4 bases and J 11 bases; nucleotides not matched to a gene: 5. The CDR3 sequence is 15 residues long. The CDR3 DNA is TGTGCCAGCAGTTGGACTAGCGGGAGGGCCTTAGAGCTGTTTTTT. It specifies CASSWTSGRALELFF.